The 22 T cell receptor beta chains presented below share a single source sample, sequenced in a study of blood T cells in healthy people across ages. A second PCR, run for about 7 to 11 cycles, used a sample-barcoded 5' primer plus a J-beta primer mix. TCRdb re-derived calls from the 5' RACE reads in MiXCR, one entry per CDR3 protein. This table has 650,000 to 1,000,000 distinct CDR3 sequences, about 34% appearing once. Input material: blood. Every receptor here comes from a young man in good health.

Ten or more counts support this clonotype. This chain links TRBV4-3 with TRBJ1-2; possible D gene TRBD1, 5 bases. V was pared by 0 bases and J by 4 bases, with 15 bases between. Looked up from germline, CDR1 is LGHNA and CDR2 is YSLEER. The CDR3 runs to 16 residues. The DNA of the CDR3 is TGCGCCAGCAGCCAAGAGGGGCAGGGAGGTCTCTATGGCTACACCTTC. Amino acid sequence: CASSQEGQGGLYGYTF.

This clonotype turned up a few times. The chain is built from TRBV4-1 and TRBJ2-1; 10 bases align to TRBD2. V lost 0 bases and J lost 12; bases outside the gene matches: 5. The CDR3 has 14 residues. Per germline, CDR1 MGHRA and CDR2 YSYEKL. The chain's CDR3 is CASSQELAGRLQFF. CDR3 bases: TGCGCCAGCAGCCAAGAACTAGCGGGGCGTTTGCAGTTCTTC.

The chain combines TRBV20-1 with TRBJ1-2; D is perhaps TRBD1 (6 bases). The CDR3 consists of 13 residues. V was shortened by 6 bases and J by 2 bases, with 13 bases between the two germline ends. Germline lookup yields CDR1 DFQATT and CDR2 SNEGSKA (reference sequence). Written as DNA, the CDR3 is TGCAGTGCCCCGGGACAACTAAACTATGGCTACACCTTC. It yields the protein CSAPGQLNYGYTF.

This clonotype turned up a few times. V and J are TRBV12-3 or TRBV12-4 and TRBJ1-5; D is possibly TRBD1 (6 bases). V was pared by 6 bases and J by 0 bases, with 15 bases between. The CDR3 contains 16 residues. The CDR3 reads CASSPPGQISNQPQHF. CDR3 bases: TGTGCCAGCAGCCCCCCCGGACAGATTAGCAATCAGCCCCAGCATTTT.

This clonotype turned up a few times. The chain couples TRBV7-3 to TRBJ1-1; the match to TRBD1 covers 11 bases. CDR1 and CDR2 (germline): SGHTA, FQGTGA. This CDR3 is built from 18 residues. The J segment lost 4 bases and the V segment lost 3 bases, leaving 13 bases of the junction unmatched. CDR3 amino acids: CASSFRPGQGAVITEAFF. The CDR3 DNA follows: TGTGCCAGCAGCTTTAGACCCGGACAGGGGGCTGTGATCACTGAAGCTTTCTTT.

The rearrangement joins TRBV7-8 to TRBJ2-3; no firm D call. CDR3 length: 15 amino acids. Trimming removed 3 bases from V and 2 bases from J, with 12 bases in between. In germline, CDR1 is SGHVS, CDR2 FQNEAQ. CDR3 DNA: TGTGCCAGCAGCTTGGGCCAATACCACACAGATACGCAGTATTTT. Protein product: CASSLGQYHTDTQYF.

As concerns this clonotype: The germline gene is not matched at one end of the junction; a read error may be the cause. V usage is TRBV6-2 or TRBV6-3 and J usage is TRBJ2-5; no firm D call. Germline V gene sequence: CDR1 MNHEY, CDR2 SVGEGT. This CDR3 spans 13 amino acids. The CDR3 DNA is TGTGCCAGCAGTGACTCGAAGAGAGAGACCCAGTACTTC. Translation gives CASSDSKRETQYF.

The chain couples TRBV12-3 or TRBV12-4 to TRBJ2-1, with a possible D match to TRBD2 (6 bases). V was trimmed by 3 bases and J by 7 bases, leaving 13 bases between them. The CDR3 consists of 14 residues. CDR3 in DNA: TGTGCCAGCAGTTTCGGTGCGGGGAAGAATGAGCAGTTCTTC. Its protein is CASSFGAGKNEQFF.

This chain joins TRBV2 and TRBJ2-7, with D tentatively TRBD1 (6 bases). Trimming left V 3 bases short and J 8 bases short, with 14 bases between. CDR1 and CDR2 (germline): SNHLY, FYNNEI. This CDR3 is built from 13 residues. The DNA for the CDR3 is TGTGCCAGCAGTGAGGCCCTAGGGGGAAAGCAGTACTTC. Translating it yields CASSEALGGKQYF.

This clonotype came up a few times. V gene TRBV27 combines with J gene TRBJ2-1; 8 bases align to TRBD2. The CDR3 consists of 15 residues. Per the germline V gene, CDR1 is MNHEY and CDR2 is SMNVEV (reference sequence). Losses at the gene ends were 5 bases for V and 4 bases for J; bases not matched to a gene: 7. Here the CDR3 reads CASSLAGGQYNEQFF. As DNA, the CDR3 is TGTGCCAGCAGTCTCGCGGGGGGACAATACAATGAGCAGTTCTTC.

CDR3 nucleotides: TGTGCCAGCAATCCTGGACAAATCAACACTGAAGCTTTCTTT. This encodes CASNPGQINTEAFF. The rearrangement links TRBV6-1 to TRBJ1-1; D is possibly TRBD1 (5 bases). CDR3 size: 14 residues. V lost 7 bases and J 2 bases, leaving 14 bases between the germline ends. Germline-derived CDR1 and CDR2 are MNHNS and SASEGT.

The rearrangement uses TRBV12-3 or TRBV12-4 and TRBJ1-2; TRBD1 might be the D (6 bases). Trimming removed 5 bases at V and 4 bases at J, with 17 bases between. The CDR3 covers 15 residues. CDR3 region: CASSHRQASAYGYTF. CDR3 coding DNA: TGTGCCAGCAGTCACAGACAGGCCAGCGCCTATGGCTACACCTTC.

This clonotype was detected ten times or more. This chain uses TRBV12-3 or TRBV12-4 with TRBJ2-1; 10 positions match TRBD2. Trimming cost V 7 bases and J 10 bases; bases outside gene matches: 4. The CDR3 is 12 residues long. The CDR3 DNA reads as TGTGCCAGCACCTTGGGACTAGCGGAGCAGTTCTTC. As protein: CASTLGLAEQFF.

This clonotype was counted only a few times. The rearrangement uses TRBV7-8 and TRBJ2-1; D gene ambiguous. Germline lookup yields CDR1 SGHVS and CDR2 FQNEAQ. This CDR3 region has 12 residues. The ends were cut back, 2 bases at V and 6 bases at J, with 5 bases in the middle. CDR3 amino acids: CASSLNSNEQFF. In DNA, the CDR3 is TGTGCCAGCAGCTTAAATAGCAATGAGCAGTTCTTC. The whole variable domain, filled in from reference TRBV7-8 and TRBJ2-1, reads GAGVSQSPRYKVAKRGQDVALRCDPISGHVSLFWYQQALGQGPEFLTYFQNEAQLDKSGLPSDRFFAERPEGSVSTLKIQRTQQEDSAVYLCASSLNSNEQFFGPGTRLTVL.

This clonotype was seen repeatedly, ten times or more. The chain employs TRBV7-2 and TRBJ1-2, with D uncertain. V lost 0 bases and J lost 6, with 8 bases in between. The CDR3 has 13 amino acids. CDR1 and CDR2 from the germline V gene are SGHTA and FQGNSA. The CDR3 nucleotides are TGTGCCAGCAGCTTAGCGGACGGCGATGGCTACACCTTC. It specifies CASSLADGDGYTF.

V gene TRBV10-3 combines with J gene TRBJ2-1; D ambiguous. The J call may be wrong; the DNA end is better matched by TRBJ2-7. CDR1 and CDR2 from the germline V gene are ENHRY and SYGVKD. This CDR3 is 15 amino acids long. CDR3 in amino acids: CAIRLNTERGNEQYF. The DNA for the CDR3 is TGTGCCATCAGGTTAAATACAGAGCGTGGCAATGAGCAGTACTTC.

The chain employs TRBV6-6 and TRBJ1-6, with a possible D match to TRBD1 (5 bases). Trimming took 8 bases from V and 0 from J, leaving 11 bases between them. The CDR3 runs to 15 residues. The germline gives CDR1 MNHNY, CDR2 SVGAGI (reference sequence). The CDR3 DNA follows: TGTGCCAGCGAGGCGGGGGGCTCCTATAATTCACCCCTCCACTTT. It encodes CASEAGGSYNSPLHF.

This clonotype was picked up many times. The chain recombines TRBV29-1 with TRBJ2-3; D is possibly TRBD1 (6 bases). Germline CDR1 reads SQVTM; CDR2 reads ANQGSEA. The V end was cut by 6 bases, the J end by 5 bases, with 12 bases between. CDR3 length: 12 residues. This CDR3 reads CSVDKGGDTQYF. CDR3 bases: TGCAGCGTCGACAAAGGGGGAGATACGCAGTATTTT.

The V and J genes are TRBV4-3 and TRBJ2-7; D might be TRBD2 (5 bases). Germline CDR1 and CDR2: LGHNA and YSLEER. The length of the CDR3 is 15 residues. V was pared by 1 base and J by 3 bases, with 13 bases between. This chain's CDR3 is CASSQGTEGLYEQYF. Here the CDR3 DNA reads TGCGCCAGCAGCCAAGGAACCGAGGGCCTCTACGAGCAGTACTTC.

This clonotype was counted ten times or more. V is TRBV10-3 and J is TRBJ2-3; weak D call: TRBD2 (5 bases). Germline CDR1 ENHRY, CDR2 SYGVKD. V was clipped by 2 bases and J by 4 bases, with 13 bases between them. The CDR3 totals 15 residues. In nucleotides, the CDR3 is TGTGCCATCAGTGAGGAGGGAGAGAGATCAGATACGCAGTATTTT. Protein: CAISEEGERSDTQYF.

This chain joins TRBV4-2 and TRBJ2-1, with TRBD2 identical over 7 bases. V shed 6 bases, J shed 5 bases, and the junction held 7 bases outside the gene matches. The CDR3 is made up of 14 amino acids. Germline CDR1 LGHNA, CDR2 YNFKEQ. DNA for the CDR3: TGTGCCAGCAGGACGGGCGGGGGAAACAATGAGCAGTTCTTC. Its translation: CASRTGGGNNEQFF.

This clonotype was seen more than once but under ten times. This CDR3 is CASSSPSTRGLRSTDTQYF. The CDR3 coding sequence is TGTGCCAGCAGCTCGCCTTCAACCAGGGGGCTTAGGAGCACAGATACGCAGTATTTT. The chain is built from TRBV5-4 and TRBJ2-3; 8 bases map to TRBD1. With V trimmed by 3 bases and J by 0 bases, 15 bases remained unmatched. From germline, CDR1 is SGHNT and CDR2 YYREEE (reference sequence). This CDR3 is 19 amino acids long.